These 22 T cell receptor beta chains were sequenced from one sample in a study of blood T cell repertoires in COVID-19. Sequencing used immunoSEQ multiplex PCR; TCRdb keeps in-frame clones, though not all of them. The profile covers over 200,000 clones, with 65% to 90% appearing a single time and 4% to 5.5% taken by the ten largest. Sequencing was performed on peripheral blood. Receptor source: a human donor in a cohort sampled during active COVID-19.

The V and J genes are TRBV7-2 and TRBJ1-5, with a weak D call TRBD1 (5 bases). This CDR3 region has 16 residues. Germline lookup yields CDR1 SGHTA and CDR2 FQGNSA. V dropped 0 bases and J dropped 3 bases, with 12 bases sitting between them. In nucleotides, the CDR3 is TGTGCCAGCAGCTTAGCGCGGGGGGTGAACAATCAGCCCCAGCATTTT. It codes for CASSLARGVNNQPQHF. Filled out from reference TRBV7-2 and TRBJ1-5, the complete variable domain reads GAGVSQSPSNKVTEKGKDVELRCDPISGHTALYWYRQSLGQGLEFLIYFQGNSAPDKSGLPSDRFSAERTGGSVSTLTIQRTQQEDSAVYLCASSLARGVNNQPQHFGDGTRLSIL.

This clone was seen a few times. The chain employs TRBV5-6 and TRBJ2-7, with 11 bases aligning to TRBD1. Germline V gene sequence: CDR1 SGHDT, CDR2 YYEEEE. The CDR3 is made up of 16 amino acids. V was pared by 0 bases and J by 3 bases, with 5 bases of the junction left unmatched. This CDR3 is CASSLGRDRGFYEQYF. DNA for the CDR3: TGTGCCAGCAGCTTGGGACGGGACAGGGGGTTCTACGAGCAGTACTTC.

The CDR3 reads CASSTPGSENTIYF. The CDR3 DNA reads as TGTGCCAGCAGCACTCCCGGGAGCGAGAACACCATATATTTT. The chain has TRBV9 and TRBJ1-3; unclear D gene. Trimming removed 4 bases at V and 7 bases at J, with 15 bases between. The CDR3 has 14 amino acids. The germline V gene has CDR1 SGDLS and CDR2 YYNGEE.

The chain links TRBV7-3 to TRBJ2-1; 9 bases line up with TRBD2. The CDR3 runs to 18 residues. Per the germline V gene, CDR1 is SGHTA and CDR2 is FQGTGA. V trimming: 5 bases; J trimming: 0 bases; junction bases outside the gene matches: 11. The CDR3 protein is CASSQFRSSGSSYNEQFF. The DNA for the CDR3 is TGTGCCAGCAGCCAATTCAGGAGTAGCGGGAGCTCCTACAATGAGCAGTTCTTC.

This clone showed up just a few times. The chain recombines TRBV9 with TRBJ1-1; unclear D gene. This CDR3 region has 14 residues. V lost 2 bases to trimming and J lost 0 bases, with 8 bases between them. The germline V gene encodes CDR1 SGDLS and CDR2 YYNGEE. The DNA for the CDR3 is TGTGCCAGCAGCGTCAGTATAATGAACACTGAAGCTTTCTTT. It encodes CASSVSIMNTEAFF.

This chain connects TRBV3-1 (or the pseudogene TRBV3-2) to TRBJ2-5; 9 bases agree with TRBD2. The germline V gene encodes CDR1 LGHDT and CDR2 YNNKEL (reference sequence). Trimming took 4 bases from V and 2 from J; bases not matched to a gene: 5. CDR3 size: 15 residues. The CDR3 here is CASSPRLAVQETQYF. The CDR3 nucleotides read TGTGCCAGCAGCCCCCGACTAGCGGTACAAGAGACCCAGTACTTC.

The chain joins TRBV4-3 to TRBJ2-7; 10 bases align to TRBD2. CDR1 and CDR2 from the germline V gene are LGHNA and YSLEER. The CDR3 is made up of 16 amino acids. The J segment lost 2 bases and the V segment lost 0 bases, leaving 4 bases of the junction unmatched. CDR3 coding DNA: TGCGCCAGCAGCCAAGATCCTAGCGGGAGTGCCTACGAGCAGTACTTC. Translation: CASSQDPSGSAYEQYF.

This chain joins TRBV29-1 and TRBJ2-7; a possible D gene is TRBD2 (7 bases). The CDR3 has 19 amino acids. Germline V CDR1 and CDR2: SQVTM, ANQGSEA. V lost 5 bases and J lost 0, with 29 bases in between. In DNA, the CDR3 is TGCAGCGTTCTCCCTAGAAGGGGGGGGCTAGCGGAGAGCTCCTACGAGCAGTACTTC. It translates to CSVLPRRGGLAESSYEQYF.

The chain links TRBV7-9 to TRBJ1-6; D remains unclear. From germline, CDR1 is SEHNR and CDR2 FQNEAQ (reference sequence). Trimming took off 5 bases at V and 6 bases at J, with 14 bases between the two ends. The CDR3 spans 15 residues. In nucleotides, the CDR3 is TGTGCCAGCAGCCCCGACACCCGAGCTAATTCACCCCTCCACTTT. It specifies CASSPDTRANSPLHF.

The genes are TRBV7-5 and TRBJ2-2; the D call of TRBD2 is as the table states it, not checked on the DNA. TRBV7-5 is a documented pseudogene. The CDR3 is 19 residues long. CDR3 in DNA: TGTGCCAGAAGCCACGGGACAGCGCCGGGACTAGCTTCGACCGGGGAGCTGTTTTTT. Translated, it gives CARSHGTAPGLASTGELFF.

The chain is built from TRBV4-2 and TRBJ2-1, with 8 bases that match TRBD2. From germline, CDR1 is LGHNA and CDR2 YNFKEQ. The CDR3 consists of 17 residues. After removal of 0 bases from V and 10 bases from J, the junction contained 14 bases not matched to a gene. CDR3 residues: CASSQDRTGGPTGEQFF. The DNA of the CDR3 is TGTGCCAGCAGCCAAGATCGGACGGGAGGGCCGACTGGCGAGCAGTTCTTC.

The table lists this clone with a few counts. Other DNA sequences in the same sample also yield this CDR3. The genes are TRBV9 and TRBJ1-4, with D maybe TRBD1 (5 bases). Germline loops: CDR1 SGDLS, CDR2 YYNGEE. The V end was cut by 0 bases, the J end by 8 bases, with 14 bases between. The CDR3 runs to 15 residues. CDR3 residues: CASSVGQGIGEKLFF. CDR3 DNA sequence: TGTGCCAGCAGCGTAGGTCAGGGCATAGGCGAAAAACTGTTTTTT. Full variable domain (outside the CDR3, taken from reference TRBV9 and TRBJ1-4): DSGVTQTPKHLITATGQRVTLRCSPRSGDLSVYWYQQSLDQGLQFLIQYYNGEERAKGNILERFSAQQFPDLHSELNLSSLELGDSALYFCASSVGQGIGEKLFFGSGTQLSVL.

The chain recombines TRBV10-3 with TRBJ1-1; TRBD1 is a possible D gene (6 bases). V was clipped by 0 bases and J by 3 bases, with 11 bases between them. The germline V gene has CDR1 ENHRY and CDR2 SYGVKD. The CDR3 runs 15 residues. Here the CDR3 DNA reads TGTGCCATCAGTGAGTCTCCTCAGGGGTACACTGAAGCTTTCTTT. This gives the protein CAISESPQGYTEAFF.

V and J are TRBV10-3 and TRBJ1-1, with 9 bases matching TRBD1. Germline V gene data show CDR1 as ENHRY and CDR2 as SYGVKD. Trimming cost V 2 bases and J 4 bases; bases outside gene matches: 5. This CDR3 comprises 15 residues. CDR3 nucleotide sequence: TGTGCCATCAGTGAGCCGGACAGGGGAAGCACTGAAGCTTTCTTT. This gives the protein CAISEPDRGSTEAFF.

The CDR3 region is CASSPYRGAAGYGYTF. The CDR3 DNA sequence: TGTGCCAGCAGCCCCTACAGGGGCGCAGCGGGCTATGGCTACACCTTC. The V and J genes are TRBV7-3 and TRBJ1-2, with TRBD1 matching 7 bases. J lost 4 bases, V lost 5 bases, and 13 bases had no gene match. Germline V gives CDR1 SGHTA, CDR2 FQGTGA. CDR3 length equals 16 residues.

V gene TRBV25-1 combines with J gene TRBJ1-1; 7 positions match TRBD1. CDR1 and CDR2 from the germline V gene are MGHDK and SYGVNS. The CDR3 is made up of 16 amino acids. The V segment lost 4 bases and the J segment 1 base; nucleotides outside the gene matches: 9. CDR3 sequence: CASSAFDRVGNTEAFF. As DNA, the CDR3 is TGTGCCAGCAGTGCCTTCGACAGGGTGGGGAACACTGAAGCTTTCTTT. Supplemented by reference TRBV25-1 and TRBJ1-1, the full variable domain reads EADIYQTPRYLVIGTGKKITLECSQTMGHDKMYWYQQDPGMELHLIHYSYGVNSTEKGDLSSESTVSRIRTEHFPLTLESARPSHTSQYLCASSAFDRVGNTEAFFGQGTRLTVV.

Regarding this clone: Other DNA sequences from this sample encode an identical CDR3 as well. V and J are TRBV5-6 and TRBJ2-7; 9 bases line up with TRBD2. Losses at the gene ends were 4 bases for V and 4 bases for J; bases not matched to a gene: 6. Germline V CDR1 and CDR2: SGHDT, YYEEEE. The CDR3 totals 14 residues. CDR3 sequence: CASSPGLAEYEQYF. The CDR3 DNA follows: TGTGCCAGCAGCCCGGGACTAGCCGAGTACGAGCAGTACTTC.

The V gene is TRBV11-2, the J gene TRBJ2-7, with TRBD2 identical over 11 bases. Germline loops: CDR1 SGHAT, CDR2 FQNNGV. The CDR3 has 15 residues. The V gene end was trimmed by 0 bases and the J gene end by 3 bases; junction bases not matched to a gene: 1. The CDR3 loop is CASSLEGTSGYEQYF. The DNA of the CDR3 is TGTGCCAGCAGCTTAGAGGGGACTAGCGGCTACGAGCAGTACTTC.

The chain links TRBV5-4 to TRBJ2-7; possible D gene TRBD1, 5 bases. V lost 0 bases, J lost 5 bases, and 15 bases lay in between. Germline V gene lookup returns CDR1 SGHNT and CDR2 YYREEE (reference sequence). The CDR3 spans 15 residues. The CDR3 region is CASSLGGQGGNEQYF. The CDR3 coding sequence is TGTGCCAGCAGCTTGGGGGGCCAGGGTGGTAACGAGCAGTACTTC. The entire variable domain, with the rest obtained from reference TRBV5-4 and TRBJ2-7, is as follows: ETGVTQSPTHLIKTRGQQVTLRCSSQSGHNTVSWYQQALGQGPQFIFQYYREEENGRGNFPPRFSGLQFPNYSSELNVNALELDDSALYLCASSLGGQGGNEQYFGPGTRLTVT.

The CDR3 DNA is TGTGCCAGTTCGTGGGGGCGGAGCACTGAAGCTTTCTTT. Protein sequence: CASSWGRSTEAFF. The chain combines TRBV18 with TRBJ1-1; a possible D gene is TRBD1 (6 bases). Trimming shortened V by 9 bases and J by 4 bases, and 15 bases separated the two germline ends. Germline loops: CDR1 KGHSH, CDR2 LQKENI. This CDR3 region has 13 residues. The whole variable domain, filled in from reference TRBV18 and TRBJ1-1, reads NAGVMQNPRHLVRRRGQEARLRCSPMKGHSHVYWYRQLPEEGLKFMVYLQKENIIDESGMPKERFSAEFPKEGPSILRIQQVVRGDSAAYFCASSWGRSTEAFFGQGTRLTVV.

DNA for the CDR3: TGTGCCAGCAGCTCTCCCGGGGGGTTAAGCAATGAGCAGTTCTTC. Translating it yields CASSSPGGLSNEQFF. The rearrangement links TRBV11-2 to TRBJ2-1, with 7 positions matching TRBD2. This CDR3 has 15 amino acids. Unmatched junction bases numbered 9, after V lost 4 bases and J lost 6 bases. CDR1 is SGHAT, CDR2 FQNNGV, per germline.

The V and J genes are TRBV19 and TRBJ1-5, with D unresolved. Germline CDR1 is LNHDA and CDR2 is SQIVND (reference sequence). Trimming removed 5 bases at V and 5 bases at J, with 19 bases between. The CDR3 has 16 residues. CDR3 sequence (DNA): TGTGCCAGTAGTTTCGGACTGTCGGGTGGATATCAGCCCCAGCATTTT. The encoded protein is CASSFGLSGGYQPQHF.